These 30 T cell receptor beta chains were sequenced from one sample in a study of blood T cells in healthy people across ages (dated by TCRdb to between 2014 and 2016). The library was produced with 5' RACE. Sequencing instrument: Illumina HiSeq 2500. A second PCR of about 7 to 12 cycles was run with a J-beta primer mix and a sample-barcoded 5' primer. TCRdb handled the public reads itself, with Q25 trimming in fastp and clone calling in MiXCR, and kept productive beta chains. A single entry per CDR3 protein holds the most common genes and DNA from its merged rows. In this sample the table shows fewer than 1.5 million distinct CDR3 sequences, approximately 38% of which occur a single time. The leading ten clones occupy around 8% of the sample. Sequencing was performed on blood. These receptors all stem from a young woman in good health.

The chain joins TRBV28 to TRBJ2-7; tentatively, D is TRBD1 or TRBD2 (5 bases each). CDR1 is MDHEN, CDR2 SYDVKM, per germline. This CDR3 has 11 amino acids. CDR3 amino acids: CVTGAPSEQYF. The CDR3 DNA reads TGTGTGACCGGGGCACCATCCGAGCAGTACTTC.

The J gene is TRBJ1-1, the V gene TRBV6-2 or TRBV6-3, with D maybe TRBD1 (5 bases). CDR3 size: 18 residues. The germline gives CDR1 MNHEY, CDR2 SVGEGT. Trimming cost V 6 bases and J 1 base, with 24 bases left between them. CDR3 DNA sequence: TGTGCCAGCAGGGCCGTTATTGGGACCGCGGGCTCGAACACTGAAGCTTTCTTT. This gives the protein CASRAVIGTAGSNTEAFF.

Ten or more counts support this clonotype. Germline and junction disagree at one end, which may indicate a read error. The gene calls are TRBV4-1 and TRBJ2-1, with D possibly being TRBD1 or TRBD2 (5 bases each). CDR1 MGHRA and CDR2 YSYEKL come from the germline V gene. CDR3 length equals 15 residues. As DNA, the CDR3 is TGTGCCAGCAGCCAAAGGGGCGGGTCCTACAATGAGCAGTTCTTC. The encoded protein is CASSQRGGSYNEQFF.

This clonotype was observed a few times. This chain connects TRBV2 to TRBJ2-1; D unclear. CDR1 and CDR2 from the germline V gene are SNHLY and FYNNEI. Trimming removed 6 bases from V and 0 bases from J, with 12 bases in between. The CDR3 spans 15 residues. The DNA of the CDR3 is TGTGCCAGCAGCCGCCAGACGTACTCCTACAATGAGCAGTTCTTC. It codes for CASSRQTYSYNEQFF.

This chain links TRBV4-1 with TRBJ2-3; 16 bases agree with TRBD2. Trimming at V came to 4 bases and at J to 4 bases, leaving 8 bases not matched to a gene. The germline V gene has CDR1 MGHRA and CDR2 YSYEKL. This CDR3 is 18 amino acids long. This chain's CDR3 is CASSPGTSGRGFADTQYF. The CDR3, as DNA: TGCGCCAGCAGCCCGGGGACTAGCGGGAGGGGTTTCGCAGATACGCAGTATTTT.

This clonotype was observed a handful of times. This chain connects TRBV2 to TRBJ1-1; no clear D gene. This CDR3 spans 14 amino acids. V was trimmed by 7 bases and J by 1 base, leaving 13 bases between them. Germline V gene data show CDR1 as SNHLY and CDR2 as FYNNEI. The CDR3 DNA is TGTGCCAGCACTCGGACCCAGTGGAACACTGAAGCTTTCTTT. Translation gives CASTRTQWNTEAFF.

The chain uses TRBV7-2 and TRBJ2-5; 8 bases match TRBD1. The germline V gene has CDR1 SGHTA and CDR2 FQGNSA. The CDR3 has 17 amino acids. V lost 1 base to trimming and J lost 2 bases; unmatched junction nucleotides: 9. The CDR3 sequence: CASSLGVTGTGQETQYF. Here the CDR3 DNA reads TGTGCCAGCAGCTTAGGCGTCACCGGGACAGGACAAGAGACCCAGTACTTC.

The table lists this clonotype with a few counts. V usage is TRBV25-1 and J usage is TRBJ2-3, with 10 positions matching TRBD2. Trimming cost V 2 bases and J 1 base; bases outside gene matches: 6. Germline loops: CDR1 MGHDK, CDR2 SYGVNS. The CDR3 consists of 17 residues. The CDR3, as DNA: TGTGCCAGCAGTGAAGGCGGACTAGCGGAGCGCACAGATACGCAGTATTTT. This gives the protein CASSEGGLAERTDTQYF.

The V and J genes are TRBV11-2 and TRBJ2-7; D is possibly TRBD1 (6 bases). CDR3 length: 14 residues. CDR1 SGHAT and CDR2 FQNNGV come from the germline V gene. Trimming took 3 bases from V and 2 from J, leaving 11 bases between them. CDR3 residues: CASSFLTGPYEQYF. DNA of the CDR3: TGTGCCAGCAGCTTCCTAACAGGGCCCTACGAGCAGTACTTC.

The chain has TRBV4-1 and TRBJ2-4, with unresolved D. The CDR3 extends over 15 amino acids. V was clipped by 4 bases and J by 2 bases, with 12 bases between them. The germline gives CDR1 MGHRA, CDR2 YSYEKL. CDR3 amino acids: CASSPDPSPKNIQYF. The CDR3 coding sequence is TGCGCCAGCAGCCCAGACCCTAGTCCCAAAAACATTCAGTACTTC.

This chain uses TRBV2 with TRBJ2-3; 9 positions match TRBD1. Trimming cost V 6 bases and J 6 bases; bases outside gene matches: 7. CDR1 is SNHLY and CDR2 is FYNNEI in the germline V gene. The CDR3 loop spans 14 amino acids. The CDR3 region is CASSGQGSGDTQYF. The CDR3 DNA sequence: TGTGCCAGCAGCGGACAGGGGAGTGGTGATACGCAGTATTTT. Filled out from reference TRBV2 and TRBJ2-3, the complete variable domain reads EPEVTQTPSHQVTQMGQEVILRCVPISNHLYFYWYRQILGQKVEFLVSFYNNEISEKSEIFDDQFSVERPDGSNFTLKIRSTKLEDSAMYFCASSGQGSGDTQYFGPGTRLTVL.

CDR3 region: CSATWGKGNTIYF. The CDR3 DNA reads as TGCAGTGCTACTTGGGGGAAGGGCAACACCATATATTTT. The V call is TRBV20-1, the J call TRBJ1-3; D is perhaps TRBD1 (5 bases). CDR1 and CDR2 from the germline V gene are DFQATT and SNEGSKA (reference sequence). With 4 bases removed from V and 7 bases from J, the gap between germline ends came to 14 bases. The CDR3 is 13 residues long.

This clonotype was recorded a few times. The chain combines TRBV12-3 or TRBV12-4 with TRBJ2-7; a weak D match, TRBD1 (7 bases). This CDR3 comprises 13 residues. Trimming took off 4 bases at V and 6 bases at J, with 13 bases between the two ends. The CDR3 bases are TGTGCCAGCAGTTGGATTCAGGGGGGCGAGCAGTACTTC. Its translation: CASSWIQGGEQYF.

The CDR3 loop is CSAEDRGRLADTQYF. CDR3 sequence (DNA): TGCAGTGCCGAGGACAGGGGGCGATTGGCAGATACGCAGTATTTT. V and J are TRBV20-1 and TRBJ2-3, with 11 bases fitting TRBD1. Germline V CDR1 and CDR2: DFQATT, SNEGSKA (reference sequence). V lost 6 bases, J lost 4 bases, and 9 bases stayed unmatched. The CDR3 consists of 15 residues.

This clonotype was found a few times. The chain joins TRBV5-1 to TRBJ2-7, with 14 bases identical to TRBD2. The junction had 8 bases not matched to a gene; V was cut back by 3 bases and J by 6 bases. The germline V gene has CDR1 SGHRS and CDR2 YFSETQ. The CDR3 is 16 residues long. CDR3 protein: CASSSPTSGGVAEQYF. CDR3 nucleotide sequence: TGCGCCAGCAGCTCACCGACTAGCGGGGGGGTCGCCGAGCAGTACTTC.

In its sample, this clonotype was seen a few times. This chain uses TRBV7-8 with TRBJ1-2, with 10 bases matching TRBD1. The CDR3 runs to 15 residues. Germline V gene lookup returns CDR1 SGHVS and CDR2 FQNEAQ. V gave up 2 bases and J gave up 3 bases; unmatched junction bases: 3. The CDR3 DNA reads TGTGCCAGCAGCTTAATGGGGACAGGGGACTATGGCTACACCTTC. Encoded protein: CASSLMGTGDYGYTF. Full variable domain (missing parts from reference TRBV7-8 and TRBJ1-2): GAGVSQSPRYKVAKRGQDVALRCDPISGHVSLFWYQQALGQGPEFLTYFQNEAQLDKSGLPSDRFFAERPEGSVSTLKIQRTQQEDSAVYLCASSLMGTGDYGYTFGSGTRLTVV.

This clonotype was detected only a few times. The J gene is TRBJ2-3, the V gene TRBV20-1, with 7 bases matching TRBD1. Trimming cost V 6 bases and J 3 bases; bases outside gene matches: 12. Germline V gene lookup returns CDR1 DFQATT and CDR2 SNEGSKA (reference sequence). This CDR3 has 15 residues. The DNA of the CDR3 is TGCAGTGCCCCCCAAGAGGGGGCGCGAACAGATACGCAGTATTTT. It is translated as CSAPQEGARTDTQYF.

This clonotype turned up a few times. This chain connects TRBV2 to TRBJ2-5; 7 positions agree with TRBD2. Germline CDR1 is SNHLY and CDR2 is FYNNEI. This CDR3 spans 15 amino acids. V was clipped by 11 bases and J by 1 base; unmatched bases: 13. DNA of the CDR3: TGTGCCGCGCAGGGAGCTAGCGGATCCCAAGAGACCCAGTACTTC. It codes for CAAQGASGSQETQYF.

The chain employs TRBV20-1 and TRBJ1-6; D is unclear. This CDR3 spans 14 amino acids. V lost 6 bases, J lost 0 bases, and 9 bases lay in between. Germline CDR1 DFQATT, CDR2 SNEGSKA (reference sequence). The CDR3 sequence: CSADESSYNSPLHF. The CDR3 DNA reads TGCAGTGCAGACGAGAGCTCCTATAATTCACCCCTCCACTTT.

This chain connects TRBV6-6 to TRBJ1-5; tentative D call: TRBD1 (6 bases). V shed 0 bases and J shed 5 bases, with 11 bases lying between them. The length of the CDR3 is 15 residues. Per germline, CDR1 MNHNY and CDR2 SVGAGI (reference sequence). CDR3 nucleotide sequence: TGTGCCAGCAGTTACTCGCAGGGGACTCATCAGCCCCAGCATTTT. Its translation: CASSYSQGTHQPQHF.

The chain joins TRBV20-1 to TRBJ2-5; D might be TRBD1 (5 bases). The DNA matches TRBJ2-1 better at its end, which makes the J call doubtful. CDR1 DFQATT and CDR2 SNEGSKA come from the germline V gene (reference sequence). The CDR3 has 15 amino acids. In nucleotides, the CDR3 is TGCAGTGCTAGACCGACAGCTACTTCAATAGAGACCCAGTTCTTC. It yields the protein CSARPTATSIETQFF.

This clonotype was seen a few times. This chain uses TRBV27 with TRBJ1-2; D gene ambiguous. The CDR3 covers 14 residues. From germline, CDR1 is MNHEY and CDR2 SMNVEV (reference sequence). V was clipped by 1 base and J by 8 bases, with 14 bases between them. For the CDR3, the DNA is TGTGCCAGCAGTTTATTCGAGGGAGCGAGGGGCTACACCTTC. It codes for CASSLFEGARGYTF.

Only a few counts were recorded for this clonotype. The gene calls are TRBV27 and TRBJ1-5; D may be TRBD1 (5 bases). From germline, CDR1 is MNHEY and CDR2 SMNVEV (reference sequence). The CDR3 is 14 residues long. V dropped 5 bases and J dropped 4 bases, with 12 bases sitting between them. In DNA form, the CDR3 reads TGTGCCAGCAGTCTTGGAGGGACTAATCAGCCCCAGCATTTT. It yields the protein CASSLGGTNQPQHF.

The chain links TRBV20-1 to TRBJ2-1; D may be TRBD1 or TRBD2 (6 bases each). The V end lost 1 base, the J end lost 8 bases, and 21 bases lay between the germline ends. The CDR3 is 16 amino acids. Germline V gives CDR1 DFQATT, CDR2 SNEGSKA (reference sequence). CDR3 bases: TGCAGTGCTAGAGGGTCAGGAGGGGGTGGTTGGGATGAGCAGTTCTTC. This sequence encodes CSARGSGGGGWDEQFF.

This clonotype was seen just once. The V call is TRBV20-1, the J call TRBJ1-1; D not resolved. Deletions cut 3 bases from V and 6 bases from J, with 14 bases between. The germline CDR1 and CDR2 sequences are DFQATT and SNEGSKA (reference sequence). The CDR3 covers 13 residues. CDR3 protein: CSARAELKAEAFF. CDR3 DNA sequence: TGCAGTGCTAGGGCTGAATTGAAAGCTGAAGCTTTCTTT.

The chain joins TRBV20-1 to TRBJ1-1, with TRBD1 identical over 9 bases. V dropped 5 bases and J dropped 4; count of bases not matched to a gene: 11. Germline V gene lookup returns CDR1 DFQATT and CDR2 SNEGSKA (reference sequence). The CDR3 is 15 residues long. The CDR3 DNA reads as TGCAGTGCTCAATTAGGACAGGGGATACCCACTGAAGCTTTCTTT. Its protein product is CSAQLGQGIPTEAFF.

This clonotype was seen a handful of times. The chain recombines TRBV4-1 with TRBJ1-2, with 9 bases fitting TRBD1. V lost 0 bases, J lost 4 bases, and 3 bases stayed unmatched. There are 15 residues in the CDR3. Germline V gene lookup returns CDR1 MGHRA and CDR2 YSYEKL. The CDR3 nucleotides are TGCGCCAGCAGCCAAGATTGGGGACAGGGCTATGGCTACACCTTC. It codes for CASSQDWGQGYGYTF.

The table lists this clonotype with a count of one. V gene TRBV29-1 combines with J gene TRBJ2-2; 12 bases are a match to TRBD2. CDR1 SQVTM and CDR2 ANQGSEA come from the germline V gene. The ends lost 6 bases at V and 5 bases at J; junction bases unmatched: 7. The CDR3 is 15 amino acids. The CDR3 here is CSVGGLAGGTGELFF. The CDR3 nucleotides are TGCAGCGTCGGGGGACTAGCGGGTGGTACCGGGGAGCTGTTTTTT.

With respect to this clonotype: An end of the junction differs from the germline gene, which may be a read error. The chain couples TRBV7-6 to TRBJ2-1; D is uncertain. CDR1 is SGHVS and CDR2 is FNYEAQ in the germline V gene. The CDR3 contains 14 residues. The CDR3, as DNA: TGTGCCTGCAGCTTCAACTCTAGACGCAATGAGCAGTTCTTC. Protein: CACSFNSRRNEQFF.

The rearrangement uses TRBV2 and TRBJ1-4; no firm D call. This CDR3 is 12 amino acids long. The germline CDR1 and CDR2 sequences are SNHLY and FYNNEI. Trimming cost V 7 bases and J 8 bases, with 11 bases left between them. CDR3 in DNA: TGTGCCAGCACGGGCGCGGGGGAAAAACTGTTTTTT. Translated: CASTGAGEKLFF.